This T cell receptor (beta chain) is from a study of radiation and T cells in renal cell carcinoma. Assay used: immunoSEQ multiplex PCR; TCRdb lists only in-frame clones, some missing. The repertoire consists of 90,000 to 100,000 clones, with approximately 86% occurring once and the leading ten covering less than 10%. Germline V lookup: CDR1 SGHTA, CDR2 FQGTGA. With 5 bases removed from V and 6 bases from J, the gap between germline ends came to 10 bases. The CDR3 has 13 amino acids. As to time point: baseline pretreatment blood. Specified treatment: 15 Gy SBRT to primary tumor, nephrectomy 4 weeks later. Blood was sampled at baseline, 2 weeks and 4 weeks after SBRT.

The chain uses TRBV7-3 and TRBJ2-2; TRBD1 or TRBD2 may be the D gene (5 bases each). Sample: blood, taken from a patient whose treatment included radiotherapy and nephrectomy. The sequence was collected from a man aged 50-59 years with renal cell carcinoma. CDR3 loop: CASSPGTAGELFF. CDR3 DNA: TGTGCCAGCAGCCCCGGGACGGCCGGGGAGCTGTTTTTT.